The T cell receptor (beta chain) under discussion was sequenced for a study of blood T cell repertoires in COVID-19. About this clone: The sample carries other DNA sequences with the same CDR3.

Looked up from germline, CDR1 is MNHEY and CDR2 is SVGAGI. CDR3 length: 14 residues. V lost 6 bases to trimming and J lost 4 bases; unmatched junction nucleotides: 5. Sequencing was performed with immunoSEQ multiplex PCR; in TCRdb, only in-frame clones are kept and a portion is missing. The sample lists hundreds of thousands of clones, roughly 90% occurring once. The sequence came from a woman aged 40 to 49 who had recovered from COVID-19. The chain links TRBV6-5 to TRBJ1-2; 10 bases align to TRBD1. The specimen was peripheral blood. For the CDR3, the DNA is TGTGCCAGCAGCCTGGACAGGGGGAGCTATGGCTACACCTTC. Translated, it gives CASSLDRGSYGYTF.